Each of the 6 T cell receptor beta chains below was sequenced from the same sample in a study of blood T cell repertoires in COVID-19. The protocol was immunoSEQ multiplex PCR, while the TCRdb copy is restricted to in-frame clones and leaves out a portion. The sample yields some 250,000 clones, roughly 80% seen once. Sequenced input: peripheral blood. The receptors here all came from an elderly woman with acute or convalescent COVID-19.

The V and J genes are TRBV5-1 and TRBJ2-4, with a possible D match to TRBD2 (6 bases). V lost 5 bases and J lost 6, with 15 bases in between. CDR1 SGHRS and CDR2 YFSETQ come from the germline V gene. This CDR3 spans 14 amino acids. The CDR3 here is CASSWGGGLNIQYF. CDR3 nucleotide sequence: TGCGCCAGCAGTTGGGGAGGTGGGCTAAACATTCAGTACTTC.

The CDR3 loop reads CASSQQGMNSPLHF. In DNA, the CDR3 is TGTGCCAGCAGCCAACAGGGGATGAATTCACCCCTCCACTTT. The rearrangement joins TRBV3-1 (or the pseudogene TRBV3-2) to TRBJ1-6, with D possibly matching TRBD1 (6 bases). The CDR3 runs to 14 residues. The germline gives CDR1 LGHDT, CDR2 YNNKEL (reference sequence). Trimming cost V 2 bases and J 7 bases, with 9 bases left between them.

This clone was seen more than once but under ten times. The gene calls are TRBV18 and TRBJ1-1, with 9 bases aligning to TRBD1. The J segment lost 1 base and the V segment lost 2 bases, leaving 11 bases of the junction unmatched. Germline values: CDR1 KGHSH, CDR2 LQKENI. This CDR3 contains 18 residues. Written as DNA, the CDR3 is TGTGCCAGCTCACCATTGGGACAGGGTGGAGGGAGGAACACTGAAGCTTTCTTT. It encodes CASSPLGQGGGRNTEAFF.

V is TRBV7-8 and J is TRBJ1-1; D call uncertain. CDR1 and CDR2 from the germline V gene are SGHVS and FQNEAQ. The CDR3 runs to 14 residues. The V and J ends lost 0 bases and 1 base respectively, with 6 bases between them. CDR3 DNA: TGTGCCAGCAGCTTAGCCACACGGAACACTGAAGCTTTCTTT. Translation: CASSLATRNTEAFF.

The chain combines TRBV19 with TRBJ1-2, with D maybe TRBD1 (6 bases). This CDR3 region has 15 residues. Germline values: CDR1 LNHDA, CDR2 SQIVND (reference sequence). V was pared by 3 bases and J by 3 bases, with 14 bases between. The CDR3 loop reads CASSIVGRGHYGYTF. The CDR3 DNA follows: TGTGCCAGTAGTATCGTTGGCAGGGGTCACTATGGCTACACCTTC. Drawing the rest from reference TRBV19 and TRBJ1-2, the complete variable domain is DGGITQSPKYLFRKEGQNVTLSCEQNLNHDAMYWYRQDPGQGLRLIYYSQIVNDFQKGDIAEGYSVSREKKESFPLTVTSAQKNPTAFYLCASSIVGRGHYGYTFGSGTRLTVV.

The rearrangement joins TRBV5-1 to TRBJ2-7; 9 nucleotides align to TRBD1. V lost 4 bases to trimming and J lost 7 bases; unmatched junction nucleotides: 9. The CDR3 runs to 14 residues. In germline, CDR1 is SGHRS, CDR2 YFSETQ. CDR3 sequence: CASSTGTGSMEQYF. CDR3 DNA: TGCGCCAGCAGCACCGGGACAGGGTCGATGGAGCAGTACTTC.